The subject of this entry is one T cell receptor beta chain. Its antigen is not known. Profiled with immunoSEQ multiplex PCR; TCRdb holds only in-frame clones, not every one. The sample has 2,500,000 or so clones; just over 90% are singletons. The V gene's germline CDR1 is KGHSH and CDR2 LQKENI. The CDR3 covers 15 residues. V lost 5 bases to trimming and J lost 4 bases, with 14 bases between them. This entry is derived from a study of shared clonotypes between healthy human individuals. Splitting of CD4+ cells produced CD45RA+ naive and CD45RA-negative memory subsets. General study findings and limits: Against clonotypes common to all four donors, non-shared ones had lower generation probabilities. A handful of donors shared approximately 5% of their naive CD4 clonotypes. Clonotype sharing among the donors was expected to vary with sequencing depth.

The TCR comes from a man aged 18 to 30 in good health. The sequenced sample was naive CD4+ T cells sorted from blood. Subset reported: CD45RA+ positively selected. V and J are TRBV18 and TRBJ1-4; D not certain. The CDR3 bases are TGTGCCAGCTCATCCGGACGCGGGCGTAATGAAAAACTGTTTTTT. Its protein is CASSSGRGRNEKLFF.